This T cell receptor beta chain was sequenced in a study of blood T cell repertoires in COVID-19. Germline assignment: CDR1 SGHTA and CDR2 FQGNSA. Trimming took 4 bases from V and 7 from J, leaving 11 bases between them. The CDR3 contains 13 residues. The method was immunoSEQ multiplex PCR; TCRdb's version includes in-frame clones alone and lacks a portion of them. The data contain some 180,000 clones, about 80% of them singletons. This clonotype was sampled from a woman of 80 years or more with acute or convalescent COVID-19. The V gene is TRBV7-2, the J gene TRBJ2-1; D is ambiguous. What was sequenced was peripheral blood. As DNA, the CDR3 is TGTGCCAGCAGCTATTCAGAGGCGAATGAGCAGTTCTTC. Encoded protein: CASSYSEANEQFF.